These 13 T cell receptor beta chains were all obtained from the same sample, sequenced in a study of blood T cell repertoires in COVID-19. Measured with immunoSEQ multiplex PCR; TCRdb has only the in-frame clones, and not every one. The profile shows 200,000 to 250,000 clones, around 86% of them singletons. The sequenced sample consisted of peripheral blood. Every receptor here comes from a man between 60 and 70 years old who had recovered from COVID-19.

This rearrangement joins TRBV24-1 to TRBJ2-3; the match to TRBD2 covers 8 bases. Germline trimming cut 7 bases from V and 6 bases from J; bases unmatched to any gene: 5. CDR1 and CDR2 (germline): KGHDR, SFDVKD. The CDR3 has 13 residues. CDR3 coding DNA: TGTGCCACCAGAAGGCGGGGGGAGGATACGCAGTATTTT. Translation: CATRRRGEDTQYF.

This chain joins TRBV27 and TRBJ1-6; tentatively, D is TRBD1 (5 bases). V lost 0 bases and J 5 bases, leaving 26 bases between the germline ends. CDR1 and CDR2 (germline): MNHEY, SMNVEV (reference sequence). The CDR3 spans 21 residues. The CDR3 loop is CASSLSPRGGNPYLDNSPLHF. The CDR3 coding sequence is TGTGCCAGCAGTTTATCACCCCGGGGGGGGAATCCCTATCTTGATAATTCACCCCTCCACTTT.

This chain connects TRBV3-1 (or the pseudogene TRBV3-2) to TRBJ1-3; maybe TRBD1 (5 bases). The V end was cut by 4 bases, the J end by 4 bases, with 17 bases between. Germline CDR1 and CDR2: LGHDT and YNNKEL (reference sequence). This CDR3 is built from 16 residues. The CDR3 bases are TGTGCCAGCAGCCTAAACCGACGGACAACGGGAAACACCATATATTTT. This translates into CASSLNRRTTGNTIYF.

This sequence joins TRBV25-1 and TRBJ2-7, with 9 positions matching TRBD1. The CDR3 runs 14 residues. The junction had 4 bases not matched to a gene; V was cut back by 6 bases and J by 1 base. Looked up from germline, CDR1 is MGHDK and CDR2 is SYGVNS. The CDR3, as DNA: TGTGCCAGCAGGCCCGGGACAGGGTCCTACGAGCAGTACTTC. It codes for CASRPGTGSYEQYF.

CDR3 protein: CASSPGQEPTYEQYF. CDR3 nucleotides: TGTGCCAGCTCACCGGGACAGGAACCGACCTACGAGCAGTACTTC. The chain couples TRBV18 to TRBJ2-7; 8 bases match TRBD1. Per germline, CDR1 KGHSH and CDR2 LQKENI. Unmatched junction bases numbered 6, after V lost 3 bases and J lost 2 bases. The CDR3 spans 15 residues.

In DNA, the CDR3 is TGCGCCAGCAGCCCCCTCCAGGGCCCCTACGAGCAGTACTTC. This encodes CASSPLQGPYEQYF. This chain joins TRBV5-1 and TRBJ2-7; a possible D gene is TRBD1 (5 bases). The CDR3 is 14 residues long. Germline-derived CDR1 and CDR2 are SGHRS and YFSETQ. V was shortened by 4 bases and J by 2 bases, with 13 bases between the two germline ends.

This chain joins TRBV5-1 and TRBJ2-1, with 11 bases lining up with TRBD1. Germline V gene lookup returns CDR1 SGHRS and CDR2 YFSETQ. After removal of 7 bases from V and 0 bases from J, the junction contained 12 bases not matched to a gene. The CDR3 is 18 residues long. CDR3 nucleotides: TGCGCCAGCGCTCCCGGGGGGACAGGGGGTCTCTCCTACAATGAGCAGTTCTTC. Its protein product is CASAPGGTGGLSYNEQFF.

The gene calls are TRBV30 and TRBJ1-3, with a tentative D call TRBD1 (5 bases). V was shortened by 3 bases and J by 2 bases, with 20 bases between the two germline ends. CDR1 and CDR2 from the germline V gene are GTSNPN and SVGIG (reference sequence). There are 17 residues in the CDR3. CDR3 DNA: TGTGCCTGGAGAAATAGTAATCCAGGGTGGCCTGGAAACACCATATATTTT. Its protein product is CAWRNSNPGWPGNTIYF.

In nucleotides, the CDR3 is TGTGCCACCTCCAACGTAGCGGCAACCTACGAGCAGTACTTC. Protein product: CATSNVAATYEQYF. The chain uses TRBV19 and TRBJ2-7; maybe TRBD2 (6 bases). Looked up from germline, CDR1 is LNHDA and CDR2 is SQIVND (reference sequence). This CDR3 has 14 residues. V lost 10 bases to trimming and J lost 2 bases, with 18 bases between them. The variable domain in full, with the rest retrieved from reference TRBV19 and TRBJ2-7, is DGGITQSPKYLFRKEGQNVTLSCEQNLNHDAMYWYRQDPGQGLRLIYYSQIVNDFQKGDIAEGYSVSREKKESFPLTVTSAQKNPTAFYLCATSNVAATYEQYFGPGTRLTVT.

The rearrangement uses TRBV27 and TRBJ2-1, with D possibly being TRBD2 (6 bases). There are 18 residues in the CDR3. The germline CDR1 and CDR2 sequences are MNHEY and SMNVEV (reference sequence). Trimming took off 6 bases at V and 2 bases at J, with 23 bases between the two ends. DNA of the CDR3: TGTGCCAGCAGCCACCTGTCCACACCGGGGGACCCCTACAATGAGCAGTTCTTC. Translation gives CASSHLSTPGDPYNEQFF.

Note on this clone: At the DNA level, this CDR3 is encoded by other sequences in the same sample as well. The chain is built from TRBV3-1 (or the pseudogene TRBV3-2) and TRBJ2-5, with TRBD2 matching over 10 bases. The CDR3 is made up of 15 amino acids. Germline CDR1 and CDR2: LGHDT and YNNKEL (reference sequence). The V and J ends lost 2 bases and 5 bases, in that order; junction bases with no gene match: 5. In nucleotides, the CDR3 is TGTGCCAGCAGCCAAAGCGGGAGGGCCAGGGAGACCCAGTACTTC. Translating it yields CASSQSGRARETQYF.

CDR3 region: CASRRDRGTGELFF. CDR3 nucleotide sequence: TGTGCCAGTAGAAGGGACAGGGGCACCGGGGAGCTGTTTTTT. The chain links TRBV19 to TRBJ2-2; 10 positions match TRBD1. Per germline, CDR1 LNHDA and CDR2 SQIVND (reference sequence). The CDR3 is made up of 14 amino acids. The ends lost 6 bases at V and 4 bases at J; junction bases unmatched: 2.

V and J are TRBV19 and TRBJ2-7; 7 bases are a match to TRBD1. The trim removed 4 bases at V and 3 bases at J, leaving 9 bases unmatched. The CDR3 has 15 residues. The germline V gene encodes CDR1 LNHDA and CDR2 SQIVND (reference sequence). This CDR3 reads CASSRYDRVYYEQYF. DNA of the CDR3: TGTGCCAGTAGTAGATACGACAGGGTTTACTACGAGCAGTACTTC.